Below, 15 T cell receptor beta chains from the same sample are listed, as sequenced in a study of blood T cell repertoires in COVID-19. Sequenced by immunoSEQ multiplex PCR; TCRdb stores in-frame clones only, minus some. In the table there are under 250,000 clones, roughly 90% of which are singletons. Specimen: peripheral blood. Receptors were obtained from a man aged 60 to 69 with COVID-19, enrolled during active disease.

The chain couples TRBV7-8 to TRBJ2-4; 7 positions agree with TRBD1. V lost 3 bases and J lost 1; bases outside the gene matches: 6. The CDR3 is 16 amino acids. The germline V gene has CDR1 SGHVS and CDR2 FQNEAQ. The CDR3, as DNA: TGTGCCAGCAGCTTCCAGGGGGTCGGGGCCAAAAACATTCAGTACTTC. As protein: CASSFQGVGAKNIQYF.

The chain links TRBV21-1 to TRBJ2-4; the table names TRBD2, a call not compared with the DNA. TRBV21-1 is designated a pseudogene. This CDR3 region has 14 residues. The CDR3 reads CAKKTSGFKNIQYF. DNA for the CDR3: TGTGCCAAAAAGACTAGCGGGTTTAAAAACATTCAGTACTTC.

This chain uses TRBV28 with TRBJ2-3; 8 bases are shared with TRBD2. The CDR3 sequence is 12 residues long. Trimming cost V 4 bases and J 14 bases; bases outside gene matches: 8. Germline loops: CDR1 MDHEN, CDR2 SYDVKM. The CDR3 bases are TGTGCCAGCAGTTCTAGCGGGTCTCAGGGGTATTTT. Encoded protein: CASSSSGSQGYF.

This clone was detected only once. V usage is TRBV3-1 (or the pseudogene TRBV3-2) and J usage is TRBJ2-7; TRBD1 might be the D (6 bases). The V gene's germline CDR1 is LGHDT and CDR2 YNNKEL (reference sequence). This CDR3 comprises 15 residues. Trimming took off 6 bases at V and 1 base at J, with 16 bases between the two ends. The CDR3 DNA reads as TGTGCCAGCAGGAGGGCAGGGGCTGGTTCCTACGAGCAGTACTTC. It is translated as CASRRAGAGSYEQYF.

The rearrangement uses TRBV5-1 and TRBJ1-2; D is possibly TRBD1 (5 bases). This CDR3 is 15 amino acids long. Germline lookup yields CDR1 SGHRS and CDR2 YFSETQ. V was shortened by 4 bases and J by 4 bases, with 17 bases between the two germline ends. The CDR3 DNA reads TGCGCCAGCAGCCCACGGGACTTGACGGGCTATGGCTACACCTTC. It yields the protein CASSPRDLTGYGYTF.

This rearrangement joins TRBV6-5 to TRBJ1-1; the match to TRBD1 covers 7 bases. J was trimmed by 4 bases and V by 4 bases; bases with no gene match: 6. This CDR3 has 14 residues. CDR1 and CDR2 from the germline V gene are MNHEY and SVGAGI. The CDR3 nucleotides are TGTGCCAGCAGTTTTGGCCAGGGGGGCACTGAAGCTTTCTTT. It codes for CASSFGQGGTEAFF.

J is TRBJ2-2 and V is TRBV21-1; whether TRBD2, the table's D call, matches the DNA was not checked. TRBV21-1 has pseudogene status. The CDR3 runs 17 residues. The CDR3 is CASAIAGGGGVTGELFF. The CDR3 region has the DNA TGTGCCAGCGCCATAGCGGGAGGCGGGGGGGTCACCGGGGAGCTGTTTTTT.

V usage is TRBV11-3 and J usage is TRBJ2-2; D perhaps matches TRBD1 (6 bases). This CDR3 has 16 residues. Per the germline V gene, CDR1 is SGHNT and CDR2 is YENEEA. Trimming cost V 5 bases and J 7 bases, with 20 bases left between them. The CDR3 region has the DNA TGTGCCAGCAGCCCCGTTGCAGGGGTCGCAGTCGGGGAGCTGTTTTTT. It codes for CASSPVAGVAVGELFF.

The chain employs TRBV5-1 and TRBJ2-7; TRBD2 is a possible D gene (6 bases). The germline gives CDR1 SGHRS, CDR2 YFSETQ. The CDR3 runs 15 residues. The V gene lost 4 bases and the J gene lost 4 bases, with 18 bases spanning the gap. The CDR3 DNA is TGCGCCAGCAGCAACCTCCCGGGACTTGGTTACGAGCAGTACTTC. As protein: CASSNLPGLGYEQYF.

The chain recombines TRBV19 with TRBJ2-2; 15 nucleotides match TRBD2. This CDR3 spans 17 amino acids. V was clipped by 7 bases and J by 5 bases; unmatched bases: 8. CDR1 is LNHDA, CDR2 SQIVND, per germline (reference sequence). CDR3 residues: CASTSGLAGGRTGELFF. In DNA form, the CDR3 reads TGTGCCAGTACCTCGGGACTAGCGGGAGGTCGGACCGGGGAGCTGTTTTTT.

V usage is TRBV5-5 and J usage is TRBJ2-5; 9 nucleotides align to TRBD2. V shed 5 bases and J 9 bases; nucleotides not matched to a gene: 5. This CDR3 contains 12 residues. Germline assignment: CDR1 SGHKS and CDR2 YYEKEE (reference sequence). In DNA form, the CDR3 reads TGTGCCAGCAGTTTTAGCGGGGGAGCCCAGTACTTC. This gives the protein CASSFSGGAQYF.

CDR3 amino acids: CASSPSRQGRGSPLHF. CDR3 DNA sequence: TGTGCCAGCAGCCCTAGTCGACAGGGGCGGGGGTCACCCCTCCACTTT. The chain carries TRBV2 and TRBJ1-6; 8 bases line up with TRBD1. CDR3 length equals 16 residues. Trimming cost V 6 bases and J 10 bases; bases outside gene matches: 14. Germline lookup yields CDR1 SNHLY and CDR2 FYNNEI.

The V gene is TRBV7-3, the J gene TRBJ2-1; 8 bases line up with TRBD2. This CDR3 region has 17 residues. Losses at the gene ends were 5 bases for V and 6 bases for J; bases not matched to a gene: 15. Germline V CDR1 and CDR2: SGHTA, FQGTGA. This CDR3 reads CASSRLTSGGVINEQFF. CDR3 nucleotides: TGTGCCAGCAGCCGCCTCACTAGCGGAGGGGTAATCAATGAGCAGTTCTTC.

This chain connects TRBV5-5 to TRBJ1-5; TRBD1 matches 7 bases. Germline CDR1 reads SGHKS; CDR2 reads YYEKEE (reference sequence). The V and J ends lost 4 bases and 1 base, in that order; junction bases with no gene match: 2. The CDR3 length is 14 residues. This CDR3 reads CASSLTGSNQPQHF. The CDR3 DNA follows: TGTGCCAGCAGCCTGACAGGGAGCAATCAGCCCCAGCATTTT.

This chain joins TRBV10-3 and TRBJ2-1; the D gene is possibly TRBD1 (5 bases). Trimming cost V 4 bases and J 2 bases, with 12 bases left between them. Germline CDR1 and CDR2: ENHRY and SYGVKD. The CDR3 covers 15 residues. In DNA form, the CDR3 reads TGTGCCATCAGTGGGGGCCCAAAGGCCTACAATGAGCAGTTCTTC. Protein product: CAISGGPKAYNEQFF.